Many counts were recorded for the clone carrying this T cell receptor (beta chain). Its specificity is not known. Time point noted: pre-sensitization, week 0. Noted treatment: therapeutic diphenylcyclopropenone sensitization with weekly scalp DPC. The ends lost 4 bases at V and 13 bases at J; junction bases unmatched: 7. The CDR3 consists of 14 residues. The germline V gene encodes CDR1 SGHRS and CDR2 YFSETQ. This specimen belongs to a study of human T cells and chemical hapten exposure. Study in general: Scalp application of diphenylcyclopropenone was performed weekly in patients across the entire approximately 24-week study.

The study, taken as a whole, reports: In comparison with controls, expanded TCRs gave rise to a significantly larger number of large CDR3 similarity clusters.

Attachment of unique molecular identifiers to individual cDNA molecules was performed in the library. Authors' methods: A typical sample had some 87,000 TCRs, with roughly 23,224 to 690,600 overall. MiXCR, applied by TCRdb to the RACE reads, yields one record per CDR3 protein. These V and J calls rely on TCRdb rather than the paper's analysis. The repertoire includes around 57,000 distinct CDR3 sequences, about 11% of them detected once, and approximately 3.9% sits in the top ten. This receptor was taken from a woman in her forties with alopecia areata. Some clones in this sample may be carry-over from other donors' samples. Source: whole blood, taken in connection with sensitization to the hapten diphenylcyclopropenone (DPC). The chain recombines TRBV5-1 with TRBJ2-1; the match to TRBD2 covers 14 bases. The CDR3 DNA follows: TGCGCCAGCAGCCCAGGACTAGCGGGAGGAGGTCAGTTCTTC. It codes for CASSPGLAGGGQFF.